Following are 5 T cell receptor beta chains from one sample sequenced in a study of regulatory T cells in long-lasting Graves disease. The sample's time point: newly diagnosed GD, antithyroid drugs for less than 3 months. PBMC-derived RNA was used for the TCR library. With iRepertoire HTBI primers and Arm-PCR of CDR3 regions, TCR beta libraries were built. MiXCR, applied by TCRdb to the multiplex PCR reads, yields one record per CDR3 protein. This table has around 500,000 distinct CDR3 sequences, around 15% appearing once. This same sample was also part of a study on T cells in Graves' hyperthyroidism and ophthalmopathy.

Sequenced here: peripheral blood mononuclear cells (PBMCs), sampled at new diagnosis, from a patient treated with antithyroid drugs. These receptors were obtained from a woman aged 35 to 60 with Graves disease.

The chain joins TRBV7-2 to TRBJ1-4; tentative D call: TRBD1 (6 bases). Between the trimmed V and J ends, which lost 4 bases and 0 bases, there was a span of 15 bases. The CDR3 has 17 residues. CDR1 and CDR2 (germline): SGHTA, FQGNSA. The CDR3 is CASSSSRGQATNEKLFF. The CDR3 DNA reads TGTGCCAGCAGCTCTTCCAGGGGACAAGCAACTAATGAAAAACTGTTTTTT.

This clonotype occurred many times. J is TRBJ2-7 and V is TRBV28; tentatively, D is TRBD1 (6 bases). The germline V gene has CDR1 MDHEN and CDR2 SYDVKM. The CDR3 is made up of 16 amino acids. With 5 bases removed from V and 1 base from J, the gap between germline ends came to 18 bases. The CDR3 sequence: CASSQGRYRESYEQYF. CDR3 bases: TGTGCCAGCAGTCAGGGGCGATATCGTGAATCCTACGAGCAGTACTTC. Full variable domain (remainder filled in from reference TRBV28 and TRBJ2-7): DVKVTQSSRYLVKRTGEKVFLECVQDMDHENMFWYRQDPGLGLRLIYFSYDVKMKEKGDIPEGYSVSREKKERFSLILESASTNQTSMYLCASSQGRYRESYEQYFGPGTRLTVT.

As regards this clonotype: This may stem from a read error, because a much larger clone lies one nucleotide away. V usage is TRBV2 and J usage is TRBJ2-4, with 8 nucleotides matching TRBD1. The DNA end is a closer match to TRBJ2-1, so the J assignment may be wrong. Per germline, CDR1 SNHLY and CDR2 FYNNEI. The CDR3 is 14 amino acids. The CDR3 is CATSQGRGQVGQFF. The CDR3 DNA reads as TGTGCCACTTCACAGGGCAGGGGGCAGGTTGGGCAGTTCTTC.

The chain uses TRBV28 and TRBJ2-1; TRBD2 might be the D (6 bases). Trimming took 5 bases from V and 10 from J, leaving 18 bases between them. The CDR3 spans 14 residues. Germline values: CDR1 MDHEN, CDR2 SYDVKM. CDR3 DNA: TGTGCCAGCAGTCCGCAGGGAGGCAGGAGGGAGCAGTTCTTC. Protein product: CASSPQGGRREQFF.

This clonotype appeared many times. The chain employs TRBV9 and TRBJ2-5, with TRBD2 identical over 8 bases. In germline, CDR1 is SGDLS, CDR2 YYNGEE. The CDR3 sequence is 15 residues long. With 0 bases clipped from V and 5 bases from J, the junction kept 6 bases outside the gene matches. The CDR3 region has the DNA TGTGCCAGCAGCGTAGCGGGGGGGCTCGGGGAGACCCAGTACTTC. This translates into CASSVAGGLGETQYF.